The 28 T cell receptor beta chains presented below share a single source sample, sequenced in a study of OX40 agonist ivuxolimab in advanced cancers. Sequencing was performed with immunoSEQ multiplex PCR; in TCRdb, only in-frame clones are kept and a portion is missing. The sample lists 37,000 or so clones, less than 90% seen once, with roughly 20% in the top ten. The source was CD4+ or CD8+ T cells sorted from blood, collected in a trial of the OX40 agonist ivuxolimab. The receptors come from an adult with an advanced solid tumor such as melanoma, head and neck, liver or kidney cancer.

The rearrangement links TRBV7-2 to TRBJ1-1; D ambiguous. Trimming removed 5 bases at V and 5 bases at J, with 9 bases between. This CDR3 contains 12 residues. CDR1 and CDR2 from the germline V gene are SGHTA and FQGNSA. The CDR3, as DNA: TGTGCCAGCAGCCCCTGGAAGACTGAAGCTTTCTTT. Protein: CASSPWKTEAFF.

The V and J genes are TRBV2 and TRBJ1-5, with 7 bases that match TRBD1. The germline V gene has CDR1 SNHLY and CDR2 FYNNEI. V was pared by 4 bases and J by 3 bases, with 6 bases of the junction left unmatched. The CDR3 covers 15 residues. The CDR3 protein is CASSGRGGLNQPQHF. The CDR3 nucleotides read TGTGCCAGCAGTGGGCGAGGGGGCCTCAATCAGCCCCAGCATTTT.

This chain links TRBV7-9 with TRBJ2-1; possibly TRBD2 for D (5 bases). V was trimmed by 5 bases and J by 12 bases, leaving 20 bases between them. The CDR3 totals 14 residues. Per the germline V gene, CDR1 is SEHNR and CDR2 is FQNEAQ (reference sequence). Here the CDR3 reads CASSLLVIDYAQFF. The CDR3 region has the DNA TGTGCCAGCAGCCTCCTCGTAATAGACTATGCGCAGTTCTTC.

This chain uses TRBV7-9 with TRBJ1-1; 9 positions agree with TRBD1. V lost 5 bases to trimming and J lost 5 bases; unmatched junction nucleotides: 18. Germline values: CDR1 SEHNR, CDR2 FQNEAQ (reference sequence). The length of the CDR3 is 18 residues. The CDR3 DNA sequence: TGTGCCAGCAGCCCCGTTCCCGGGACAGGGTTTGGTGAGACTGAAGCTTTCTTT. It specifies CASSPVPGTGFGETEAFF.

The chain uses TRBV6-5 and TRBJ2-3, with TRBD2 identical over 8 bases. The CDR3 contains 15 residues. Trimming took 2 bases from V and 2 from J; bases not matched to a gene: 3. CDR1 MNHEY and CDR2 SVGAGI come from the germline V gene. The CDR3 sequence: CASSYEAGVTDTQYF. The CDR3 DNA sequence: TGTGCCAGCAGTTACGAAGCGGGGGTCACAGATACGCAGTATTTT.

Written as DNA, the CDR3 is TGTGCCAGCAGCCTAATGGACAATGAGCAGTTCTTC. It codes for CASSLMDNEQFF. The chain has TRBV11-2 and TRBJ2-1, with D uncertain. V lost 5 bases and J 5 bases, leaving 7 bases between the germline ends. This CDR3 has 12 residues. CDR1 SGHAT and CDR2 FQNNGV come from the germline V gene.

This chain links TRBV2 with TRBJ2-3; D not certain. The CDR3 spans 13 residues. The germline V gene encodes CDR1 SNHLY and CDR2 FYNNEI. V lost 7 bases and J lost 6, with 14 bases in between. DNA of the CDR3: TGTGCCAGCACCAACCTTGACGTCGATACGCAGTATTTT. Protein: CASTNLDVDTQYF.

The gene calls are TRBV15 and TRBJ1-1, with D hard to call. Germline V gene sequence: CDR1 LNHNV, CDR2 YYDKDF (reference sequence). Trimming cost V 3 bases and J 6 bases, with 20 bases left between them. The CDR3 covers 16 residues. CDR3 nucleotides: TGTGCCACCAGCAGTGGTCGGGCCACCTTTCCTCCTGAAGCTTTCTTT. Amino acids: CATSSGRATFPPEAFF.

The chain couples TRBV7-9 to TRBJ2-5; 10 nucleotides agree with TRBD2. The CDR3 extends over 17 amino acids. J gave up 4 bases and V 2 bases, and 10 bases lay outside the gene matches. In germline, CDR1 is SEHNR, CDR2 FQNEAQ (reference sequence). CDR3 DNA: TGTGCCAGCAGCTTATCCAGCGGGGGGGCTGTCGGAGAGACCCAGTACTTC. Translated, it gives CASSLSSGGAVGETQYF.

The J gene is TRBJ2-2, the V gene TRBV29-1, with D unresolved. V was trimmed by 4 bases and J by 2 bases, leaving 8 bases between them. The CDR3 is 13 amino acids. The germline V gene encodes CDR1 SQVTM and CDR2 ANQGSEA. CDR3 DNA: TGCAGCGTTGTGTGGGGTAACACCGGGGAGCTGTTTTTT. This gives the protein CSVVWGNTGELFF.

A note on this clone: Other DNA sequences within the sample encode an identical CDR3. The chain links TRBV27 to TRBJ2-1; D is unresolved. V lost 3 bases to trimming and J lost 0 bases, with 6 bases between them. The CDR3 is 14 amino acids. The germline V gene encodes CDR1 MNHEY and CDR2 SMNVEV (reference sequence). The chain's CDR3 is CASSLAGSYNEQFF. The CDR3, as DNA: TGTGCCAGCAGTTTGGCAGGCTCCTACAATGAGCAGTTCTTC.

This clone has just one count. As DNA, the CDR3 is TGTGCCAGCAGTTTATCGGCCGCCTACAATGAGCAGTTCTTC. Its translation is CASSLSAAYNEQFF. The gene calls are TRBV27 and TRBJ2-1; unclear D gene. CDR1 MNHEY and CDR2 SMNVEV come from the germline V gene (reference sequence). The ends were cut back, 0 bases at V and 2 bases at J, with 5 bases in the middle. The CDR3 sequence is 14 residues long.

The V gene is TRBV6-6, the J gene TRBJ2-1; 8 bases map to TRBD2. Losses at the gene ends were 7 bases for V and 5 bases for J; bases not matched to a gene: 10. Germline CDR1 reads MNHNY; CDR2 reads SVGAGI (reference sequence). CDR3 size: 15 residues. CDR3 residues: CASINGGVSNNEQFF. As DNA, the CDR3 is TGTGCCAGCATCAACGGGGGGGTTTCTAACAATGAGCAGTTCTTC.

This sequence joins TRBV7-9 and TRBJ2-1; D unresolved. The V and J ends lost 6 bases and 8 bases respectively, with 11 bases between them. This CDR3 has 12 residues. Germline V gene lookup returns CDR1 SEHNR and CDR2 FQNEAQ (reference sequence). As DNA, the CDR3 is TGTGCCAGCAGTTCCACCCCAGATGAGCAGTTCTTC. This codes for CASSSTPDEQFF. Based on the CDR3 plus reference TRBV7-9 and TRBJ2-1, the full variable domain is DTGVSQNPRHKITKRGQNVTFRCDPISEHNRLYWYRQTLGQGPEFLTYFQNEAQLEKSRLLSDRFSAERPKGSFSTLEIQRTEQGDSAMYLCASSSTPDEQFFGPGTRLTVL.

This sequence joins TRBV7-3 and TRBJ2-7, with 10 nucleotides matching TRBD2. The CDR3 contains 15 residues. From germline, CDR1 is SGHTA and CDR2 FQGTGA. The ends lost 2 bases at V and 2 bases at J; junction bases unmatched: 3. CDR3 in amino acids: CASSLLAGATYEQYF. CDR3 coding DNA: TGTGCCAGCAGCTTACTAGCGGGGGCTACCTACGAGCAGTACTTC.

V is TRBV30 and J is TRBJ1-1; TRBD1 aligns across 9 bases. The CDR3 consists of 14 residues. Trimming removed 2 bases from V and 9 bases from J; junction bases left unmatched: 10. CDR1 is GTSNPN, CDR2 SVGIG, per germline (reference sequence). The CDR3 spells CAWSPAPGQGKAFF. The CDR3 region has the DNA TGTGCCTGGAGTCCAGCTCCGGGACAGGGAAAAGCTTTCTTT.

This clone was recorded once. For the CDR3, the DNA is TGTGCCAGCAGTCCCTTTGAGGCTGAATATAATTCACCCCTCCACTTT. Its protein product is CASSPFEAEYNSPLHF. The rearrangement uses TRBV6-6 and TRBJ1-6; the D is unclear. The V end lost 5 bases, the J end lost 4 bases, and 15 bases lay between the germline ends. The germline V gene encodes CDR1 MNHNY and CDR2 SVGAGI (reference sequence). The CDR3 length is 16 residues.

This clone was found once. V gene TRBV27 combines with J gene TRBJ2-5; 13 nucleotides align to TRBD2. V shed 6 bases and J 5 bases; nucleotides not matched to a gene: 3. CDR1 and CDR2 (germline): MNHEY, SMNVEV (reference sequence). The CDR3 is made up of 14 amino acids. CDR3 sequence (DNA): TGTGCCAGCAGACTAGCGGGGGGGCCGGAGACCCAGTACTTC. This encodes CASRLAGGPETQYF.

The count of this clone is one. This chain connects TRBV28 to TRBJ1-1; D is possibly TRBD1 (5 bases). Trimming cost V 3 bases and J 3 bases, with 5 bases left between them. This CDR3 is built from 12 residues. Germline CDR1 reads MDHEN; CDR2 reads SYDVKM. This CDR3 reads CASSLGHTEAFF. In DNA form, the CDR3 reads TGTGCCAGCAGTTTGGGGCACACTGAAGCTTTCTTT. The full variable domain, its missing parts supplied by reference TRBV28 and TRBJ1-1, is DVKVTQSSRYLVKRTGEKVFLECVQDMDHENMFWYRQDPGLGLRLIYFSYDVKMKEKGDIPEGYSVSREKKERFSLILESASTNQTSMYLCASSLGHTEAFFGQGTRLTVV.

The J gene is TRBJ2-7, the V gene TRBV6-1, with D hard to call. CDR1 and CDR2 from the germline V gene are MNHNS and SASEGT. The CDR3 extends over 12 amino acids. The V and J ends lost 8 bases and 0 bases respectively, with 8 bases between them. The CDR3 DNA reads TGTGCCAGCTCGTTCGGCTCCTACGAGCAGTACTTC. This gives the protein CASSFGSYEQYF.

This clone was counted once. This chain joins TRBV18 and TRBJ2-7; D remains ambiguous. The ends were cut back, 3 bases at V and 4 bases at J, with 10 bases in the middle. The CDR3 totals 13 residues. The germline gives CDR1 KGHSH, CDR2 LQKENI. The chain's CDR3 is CASSPGSQYEQYF. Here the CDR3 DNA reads TGTGCCAGCTCACCGGGAAGCCAGTACGAGCAGTACTTC.

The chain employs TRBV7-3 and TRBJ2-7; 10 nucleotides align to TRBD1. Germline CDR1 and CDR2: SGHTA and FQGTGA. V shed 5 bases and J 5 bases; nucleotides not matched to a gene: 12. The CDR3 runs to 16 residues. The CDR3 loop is CASSPPRDRGVNEQYF. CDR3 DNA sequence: TGTGCCAGCAGCCCACCGAGGGACAGGGGTGTGAACGAGCAGTACTTC.

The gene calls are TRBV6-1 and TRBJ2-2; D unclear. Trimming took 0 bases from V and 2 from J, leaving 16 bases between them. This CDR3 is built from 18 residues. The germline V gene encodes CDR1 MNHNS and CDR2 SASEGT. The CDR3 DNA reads TGTGCCAGCAGTGAAGCGATCGGCAGACCTTTCAACACCGGGGAGCTGTTTTTT. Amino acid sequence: CASSEAIGRPFNTGELFF.

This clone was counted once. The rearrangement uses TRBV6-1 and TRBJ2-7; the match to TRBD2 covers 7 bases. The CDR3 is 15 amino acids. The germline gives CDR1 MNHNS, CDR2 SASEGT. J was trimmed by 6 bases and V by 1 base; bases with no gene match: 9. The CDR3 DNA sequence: TGTGCCAGCAGTGAAGATCTGGGAGGGAGTCGCGAGCAGTACTTC. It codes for CASSEDLGGSREQYF.

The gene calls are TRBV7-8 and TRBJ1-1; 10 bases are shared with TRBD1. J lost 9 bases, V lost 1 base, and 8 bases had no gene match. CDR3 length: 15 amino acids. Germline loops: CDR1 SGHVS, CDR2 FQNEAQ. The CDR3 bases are TGTGCCAGCAGCTTAGGTCCGGGACAGGGGTACAAAGCTTTCTTT. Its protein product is CASSLGPGQGYKAFF.

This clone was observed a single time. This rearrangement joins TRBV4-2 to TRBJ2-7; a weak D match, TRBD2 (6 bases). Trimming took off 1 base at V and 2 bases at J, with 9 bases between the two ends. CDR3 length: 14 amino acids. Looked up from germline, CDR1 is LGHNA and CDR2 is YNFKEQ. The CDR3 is CASSQASATYEQYF. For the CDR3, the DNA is TGTGCCAGCAGCCAAGCTAGCGCGACCTACGAGCAGTACTTC.

As DNA, the CDR3 is TGTGCCAGCAGCTTAGAGGGACTAGGGTACACCGGGGAGCTGTTTTTT. Translating gives CASSLEGLGYTGELFF. This chain uses TRBV7-8 with TRBJ2-2; 8 bases are shared with TRBD2. The length of the CDR3 is 16 residues. V lost 1 base, J lost 3 bases, and 4 bases stayed unmatched. The germline gives CDR1 SGHVS, CDR2 FQNEAQ.

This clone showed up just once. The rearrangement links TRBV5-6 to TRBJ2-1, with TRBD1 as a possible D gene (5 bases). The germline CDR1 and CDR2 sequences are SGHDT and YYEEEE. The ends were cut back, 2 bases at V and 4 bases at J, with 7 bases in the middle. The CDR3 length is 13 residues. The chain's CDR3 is CASSLGAYNEQFF. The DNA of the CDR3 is TGTGCCAGCAGCTTAGGGGCTTACAATGAGCAGTTCTTC.